This T cell receptor beta chain was sequenced during a study of cytomegalovirus exposure and HLA in healthy donors. Study findings and constraints: Compared with the roughly 700-donor mean, an Asian-associated ancestry cluster reportedly had fewer N-insertions, according to a later analysis. Researchers counted approximately 160 TCR beta chains as cytomegalovirus-associated. Earlier analysis looked at TCR beta V segments, and most were productive about 87% or about 30% of the time. More clonal expansion characterized HLA-associated TCR beta chains than equally common others in a later analysis.

The PCR was carried out with 60 Vbeta primers and 13 Jbeta primers. Using immunoSEQ multiplex PCR, the repertoire was profiled, and TCRdb retains in-frame clones only, with some absent. The data show about 140,000 clones, 79% seen once. Germline V gene sequence: CDR1 MNHGY, CDR2 SAAAGT. The CDR3 length is 16 residues. Trimming shortened V by 6 bases and J by 6 bases, and 20 bases separated the two germline ends. About this clone: What it recognizes is unknown.

Input material: PBMCs. The receptor was derived from a man in his forties in good health and CMV-seropositive. The chain is built from TRBV6-8 and TRBJ2-2; D is uncertain. CDR3 coding DNA: TGTGCCAGCAGCTCTACACTTCCGGGTTCGTCCGGGGAGCTGTTTTTT. Protein product: CASSSTLPGSSGELFF.